This TCR beta chain was sequenced for a study of memory CD8 T cells in hepatitis C reinfection (dated by TCRdb to about 2017). Concerning the study at large: A few donors spontaneously resolved two consecutive HCV infections, while two donors cleared a primary infection but became chronically infected after reinfection. HCV reinfection was defined as a positive HCV RNA test following two negative tests taken at least 60 days apart. Samples for the late or post reinfection time point were taken from 12 to 24 weeks after reinfection was detected. In 4 to 6 donors, the study followed the TCR beta repertoire of virus-specific CD8 T cells over time through an HCV reinfection episode. Between about 2008 and 2012, several reinfection cases with stored pre-reinfection samples were identified. In the reinfection study, participants with a resolved prior HCV infection were followed up every 3 months. General study outcomes and caveats: Because only five donors were included, definitive conclusions about public clonotypes linked to secondary clearance were beyond the reach of the study.

CDR1 is given as SEHNR and CDR2 as FQNEAQ, both from the germline V gene (reference sequence). The CDR3 has 15 amino acids, counting the end cysteine and phenylalanine. Just CDR3 DNA is preserved here, 45 bases in frame from base 1. The germline V and J ends show losses of 5 bases and 1 base respectively, and no gene match explains 4 bases of the junction. On this clone: No cognate antigen has been identified for it. Per-base qualities were not stored, and no clone one base away is much larger.

Per the publication, the time point label means: late/post reinfection, 12 to 24 weeks after detection. The sorted cells were sequenced directly ex vivo, without any in vitro expansion ahead of TCR sequencing. The donors, who were people who inject drugs, were enrolled in the Montreal Acute Hepatitis C Cohort Study (HEPCO) in Canada. Total naive CD8 T cells, sorted as viable CD3+ CD8+ CD45RO-, came from a couple of donors at all three reinfection time points as controls. Before sorting, cryopreserved peripheral blood mononuclear cells were thawed and CD8 T cells were purified from those thawed cells. The MACS CD8+ T cell Isolation Kit was used to enrich CD8 T cells by negative selection. Cells were sorted on a BD FACSAria II sorter using FACSDiva software, and FlowJo was used for data analysis. Library creation used the immunoSEQ multiplex PCR assay. Genomic DNA was pulled from the sorted cells, and the automated high-throughput method of Adaptive Biotechnologies was used to sequence the TCR beta V, D and J regions. CDR3 regions were amplified with a two-step, bias-controlled multiplex PCR. Amplified TCR beta libraries were sequenced on an Illumina instrument. The source study handled its data this way. Demultiplexed reads were processed to reduce amplification and sequencing bias, and CDR3 sequences were assigned to gene families using the IMGT database. ImmunoSEQ software version 2.0 was used to analyze repertoire data. Out-of-frame sequences and sequences containing stop codons in the CDR3 were removed from the clonotype lists. Clonotypes with a frequency below 0.01% were excluded because such clonotypes corresponded to less than one cell. To get richness, observed richness was divided by input cell number, while evenness came from dividing Shannon entropy by log observed richness. To measure repertoire diversity and how similar the repertoire was between time points, Simpson diversity and Morisita-Horn overlap indices were applied. Clonotypes were sorted into dominant (>1%), sub-dominant (0.5-0.99%), low abundance (0.1-0.49%) or lowest abundance (<0.1%) groups. For the germline index, total nucleotide additions were subtracted from total CDR3 length, and that difference was then divided by total CDR3 length. TCRdb holds this immuneACCESS table with in-frame rearrangements only. Some clones are missing; in checked studies, unresolved V genes explain under half, and the rest has no known cause. For V, J and clone size, that table is used; D and trimming come from the DNA. In this sample the table shows some 46,000 clones, roughly 89% of which occur a single time. Of the sample, 0.6% to 0.85% falls within the top ten clones.

The chain uses TRBV7-9 and TRBJ2-3; 9 bases in the middle match TRBD2. Sequenced: naive CD8+ T cells sorted from blood. This sample's cell subset or site label indicates: total naive CD8+CD45RO- T cells. The origin of this receptor is a man aged 18 to 29 with hepatitis C virus infection. The sequenced DNA is TGTGCCAGCAGCGCGGCTAGCGGGGGCACAGATACGCAGTATTTT. Translated, it reads CASSAASGGTDTQYF.